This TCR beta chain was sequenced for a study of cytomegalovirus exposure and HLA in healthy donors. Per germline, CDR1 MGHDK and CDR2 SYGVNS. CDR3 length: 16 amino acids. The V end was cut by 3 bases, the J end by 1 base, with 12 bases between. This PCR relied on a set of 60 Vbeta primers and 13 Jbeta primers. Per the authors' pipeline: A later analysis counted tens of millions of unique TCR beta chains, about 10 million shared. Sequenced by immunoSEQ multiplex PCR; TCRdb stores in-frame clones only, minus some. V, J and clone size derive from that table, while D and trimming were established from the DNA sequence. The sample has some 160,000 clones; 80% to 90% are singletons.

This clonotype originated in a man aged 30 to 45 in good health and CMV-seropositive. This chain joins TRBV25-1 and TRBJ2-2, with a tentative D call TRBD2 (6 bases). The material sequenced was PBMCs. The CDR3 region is CASSEIGTGNTGELFF. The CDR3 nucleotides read TGTGCCAGCAGTGAGATAGGGACTGGGAACACCGGGGAGCTGTTTTTT. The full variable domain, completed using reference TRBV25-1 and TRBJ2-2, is EADIYQTPRYLVIGTGKKITLECSQTMGHDKMYWYQQDPGMELHLIHYSYGVNSTEKGDLSSESTVSRIRTEHFPLTLESARPSHTSQYLCASSEIGTGNTGELFFGEGSRLTVL.